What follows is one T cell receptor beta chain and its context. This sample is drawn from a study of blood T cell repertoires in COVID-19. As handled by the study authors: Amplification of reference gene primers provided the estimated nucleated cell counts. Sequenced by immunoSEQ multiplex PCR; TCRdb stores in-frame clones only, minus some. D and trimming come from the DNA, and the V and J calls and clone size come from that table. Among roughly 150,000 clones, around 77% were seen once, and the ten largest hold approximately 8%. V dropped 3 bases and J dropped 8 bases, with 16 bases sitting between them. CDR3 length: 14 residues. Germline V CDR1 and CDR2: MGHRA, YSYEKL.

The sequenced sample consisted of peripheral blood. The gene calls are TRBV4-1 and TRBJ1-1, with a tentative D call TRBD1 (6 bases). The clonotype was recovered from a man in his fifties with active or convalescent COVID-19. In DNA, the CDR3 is TGCGCCAGCAGCCAGGTCACAGGGAAAGGGGAAGCTTTCTTT. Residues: CASSQVTGKGEAFF.